A selection of T cell receptor beta chains follows, all from one sample in a study of synovial regulatory T cells in juvenile arthritis. Produced via immunoSEQ multiplex PCR; TCRdb's table is partial and in-frame only. The sample table sets out just under 10,000 clones. Sample: Treg cells from blood. These receptors were collected from a donor between 2 and 35 years old with juvenile idiopathic arthritis. The CDR3 runs from the conserved cysteine through the conserved F or W. Each record gives: clone size, J gene, V gene, CDR3 protein. Only part of the rows carry a size: once, few, many, or a class if the clone is expanded.

>medium-sized|TRBJ1-3|TRBV14
CASSAGFSGNTIYF
>-|TRBJ1-5|TRBV10-3
CATNEPPNQPQHF
>-|TRBJ1-5|TRBV10-2
CASRDRVNQPQHF
>-|TRBJ2-7|TRBV29-1
CSVDSGTYEQYF
>-|TRBJ1-3|TRBV7-2
CASSLRNTIYF
>-|TRBJ2-1|TRBV4-1
CASSLGLAGGRREEQFF
>-|TRBJ1-1|TRBV19
CASTKRGGTTEAFF
>-|TRBJ1-5|TRBV9
CASSAQGSWDQPQHF
>-|TRBJ2-3|TRBV6-1
CASSLTSGTTDTQYF
>-|TRBJ2-7|TRBV21-1
CASSNAAYF
>-|TRBJ1-5|TRBV2
CASRAGGSNQPQHF
>-|TRBJ1-3|TRBV6-5
CASSYSPRTGNTIYF
>-|TRBJ2-7|TRBV2
CASGRLRDYWYF
>-|TRBJ1-1|TRBV7-9
CASSFIGGGGTEAFF
>-|TRBJ2-3|TRBV6-1
CASKTGWTDTQYF
>-|TRBJ1-5|TRBV10-2
CASSEFLLGQAGDQPQHF
>-|TRBJ1-2|TRBV28
CASSFSAGAGAYGYTF
>-|TRBJ2-1|TRBV5-1
CASSLGGGRPSNEQFF
>-|TRBJ2-1|TRBV10-3
CAISEPRQGSSYNEQFF
>-|TRBJ1-5|TRBV5-4
CASSFGGGTGPQHF
>-|TRBJ1-2|TRBV4-1
CASSDLTGVPINYGYTF
>-|TRBJ2-7|TRBV5-6
CASSSTVAGVTYEQYF
>-|TRBJ2-7|TRBV16
CASSQPGQGSYEQYF
>-|TRBJ2-3|TRBV4-2
CASSQELSRSDTQYF
>medium-sized|TRBJ1-4|TRBV5-1
CASSFNREKLFF
>-|TRBJ1-1|TRBV6-1
CATQMSAGRTEAFF
>-|TRBJ2-5|TRBV28
CASSPLGPKGETQYF
>-|TRBJ1-2|TRBV29-1
CSVGDGGGYTF
>-|TRBJ2-1|TRBV11-1
CASSGGYNEQFF
>-|TRBJ2-2|TRBV6-4
CASTSEGGVPGELFF
>-|TRBJ2-1|TRBV6-1
CASSWEGSQEQFF
>-|TRBJ2-2|TRBV28
CASMGASGELFF
>-|TRBJ1-4|TRBV28
CASSLGQINEKLFF